This TCR beta chain was sequenced during a study of T cell responses to AZD1222 COVID-19 vaccine. Findings of the study overall: It should be noted that donors were predominantly white British and more often female, and clonal diversity was possibly underestimated.

Sequenced by immunoSEQ multiplex PCR; TCRdb stores in-frame clones only, minus some. Of 88,000 or so clones in the sample, around 86% were seen once. For this clone: The antigen remains unidentified.

The TCR sequence derives from an adult in good health. The specimen comprised peripheral blood, sampled on day 0 of AZD1222 vaccination.

CDR3 amino acids: CATGEGYGYTF. The CDR3 nucleotides are TGTGCCACGGGGGAGGGATACGGCTACACCTTC. V and J are TRBV15 and TRBJ1-2; TRBD1 might be the D (5 bases). The CDR3 contains 11 residues. Germline V gives CDR1 LNHNV, CDR2 YYDKDF (reference sequence). Trimming left V 9 bases short and J 8 bases short, with 13 bases between.